This entry lists 24 T cell receptor beta chains sequenced from one sample in a study of T cells in Graves' hyperthyroidism and ophthalmopathy. Researchers amplified the TCR beta CDR3 regions from RNA transcripts. With the HTBI primer set, the TCR CDR3 went through a first round of RT-PCR. In TCRdb, the multiplex PCR reads were re-called with MiXCR into one record per CDR3 protein. The sample comprises roughly 400,000 distinct CDR3 sequences, about a sixth of which are singletons, and 28% rests with the top ten. Material for sequencing was blood. The receptors here all came from a woman between 18 and 29 years old with Graves' hyperthyroidism that later progressed to Graves' ophthalmopathy.

This clonotype was counted at least ten times. This rearrangement joins TRBV2 to TRBJ1-5; 9 bases fit TRBD1. The CDR3 is 15 residues long. V lost 2 bases and J lost 4; bases outside the gene matches: 3. The germline V gene has CDR1 SNHLY and CDR2 FYNNEI. For the CDR3, the DNA is TGTGCCAGCAGTGAAAGGGACAGGGTTAATCAGCCCCAGCATTTT. It encodes CASSERDRVNQPQHF.

The chain couples TRBV6-1 to TRBJ2-1; weak D call: TRBD1 (7 bases). CDR1 MNHNS and CDR2 SASEGT come from the germline V gene. The CDR3 is 16 residues long. The germline V and J ends were trimmed by 2 bases and 10 bases, with 21 bases remaining between them. CDR3 in amino acids: CASSEFAGQWTYEQFF. As DNA, the CDR3 is TGTGCCAGCAGTGAATTCGCGGGACAGTGGACTTACGAGCAGTTCTTC.

The chain employs TRBV4-1 and TRBJ2-7; TRBD1 matches 10 bases. Germline CDR1 is MGHRA and CDR2 is YSYEKL. V was clipped by 0 bases and J by 3 bases; unmatched bases: 5. CDR3 length: 16 amino acids. The CDR3 coding sequence is TGCGCCAGCAGCCAAGATAAATGGGACAGGGGCTACGAGCAGTACTTC. Translation gives CASSQDKWDRGYEQYF.

This clonotype was seen ten or more times. The chain combines TRBV2 with TRBJ1-1; D is unresolved. CDR1 is SNHLY, CDR2 FYNNEI, per germline. Trimming shortened V by 8 bases and J by 5 bases, and 9 bases separated the two germline ends. The CDR3 is made up of 11 amino acids. CDR3 DNA: TGTGCCAGCCTCGCGCGGACTGAAGCTTTCTTT. It is translated as CASLARTEAFF.

In this sample, this clonotype turned up many times. This rearrangement joins TRBV7-2 to TRBJ1-1, with D possibly matching TRBD1 (6 bases). CDR1 SGHTA and CDR2 FQGNSA come from the germline V gene. Trimming cost V 1 base and J 11 bases, with 11 bases left between them. This CDR3 region has 12 residues. The CDR3 DNA follows: TGTGCCAGCAGCTTAGTTGGGGGCGTGGCTTTCTTT. It yields the protein CASSLVGGVAFF.

In its sample, this clonotype was seen a few times. The chain has TRBV7-2 and TRBJ1-2, with D unresolved. Trimming removed 5 bases at V and 8 bases at J, with 21 bases between. Germline V gene data show CDR1 as SGHTA and CDR2 as FQGNSA. The CDR3 is 15 amino acids. This CDR3 is CASSQYPPSSDGYTF. The CDR3 bases are TGTGCCAGCAGCCAATACCCCCCTAGTTCGGACGGCTACACCTTC.

The sample holds many counts of this clonotype. The rearrangement links TRBV12-3 or TRBV12-4 to TRBJ1-5; no clear D. Trimming pared 2 bases from V and 5 bases from J, leaving 10 bases between. This CDR3 has 14 residues. CDR3 DNA sequence: TGTGCCAGCAGTTTACGGGGAGGTGATCAGCCCCAGCATTTT. Its protein product is CASSLRGGDQPQHF.

Many counts were recorded for this clonotype. The genes are TRBV28 and TRBJ1-2, with unresolved D. The V and J ends lost 2 bases and 0 bases respectively, with 7 bases between them. This CDR3 is 14 amino acids long. The V gene's germline CDR1 is MDHEN and CDR2 SYDVKM. CDR3 DNA: TGTGCCAGCAGTTTACAGATTACTAACTATGGCTACACCTTC. It yields the protein CASSLQITNYGYTF.

Concerning this clonotype: A much bigger clone sits one base away, suggesting this may be a read error. The V call is TRBV6-5, the J call TRBJ2-5; perhaps TRBD2 as D (5 bases). Germline V gene sequence: CDR1 MNHEY, CDR2 SVGAGI. The CDR3 spans 15 residues. Trimming cost V 4 bases and J 1 base, with 13 bases left between them. CDR3 in amino acids: CASSFRRDGQETQYF. In DNA, the CDR3 is TGTGCCAGCAGTTTTCGACGGGATGGCCAAGAGACCCAGTACTTC.

This clonotype showed up just a few times. The V call is TRBV6-1, the J call TRBJ1-1, with D maybe TRBD1 (5 bases). CDR3 size: 16 residues. The germline V and J ends were trimmed by 6 bases and 5 bases, with 22 bases remaining between them. In germline, CDR1 is MNHNS, CDR2 SASEGT. The DNA of the CDR3 is TGTGCCAGCAGCCTCAACGGGGGTGCCCCGGGGACTGAAGCTTTCTTT. Translated: CASSLNGGAPGTEAFF.

This clonotype has only a few counts. This rearrangement joins TRBV3-1 to TRBJ1-3; D is uncertain. This CDR3 has 13 residues. V was pared by 2 bases and J by 3 bases, with 5 bases between. Germline loops: CDR1 LGHDT, CDR2 YNNKEL (reference sequence). CDR3 DNA sequence: TGTGCCAGCAGCCAAACCGGTGGAAACACCATATATTTT. It codes for CASSQTGGNTIYF.

This clonotype has only a few counts. The chain joins TRBV6-5 to TRBJ2-7; D may be TRBD2 (6 bases). The germline V gene encodes CDR1 MNHEY and CDR2 SVGAGI. This CDR3 region has 14 residues. V lost 4 bases and J lost 4, with 14 bases in between. The CDR3 DNA reads as TGTGCCAGCAGTTTTGGCGGGGCGGGTTACGAGCAGTACTTC. Amino acids: CASSFGGAGYEQYF.

This clonotype occurred a few times. This chain links TRBV18 with TRBJ2-2, with D perhaps TRBD2 (6 bases). The CDR3 covers 17 residues. Germline-derived CDR1 and CDR2 are KGHSH and LQKENI. V was shortened by 2 bases and J by 0 bases, with 13 bases between the two germline ends. The CDR3 DNA reads TGTGCCAGCTCACCATTCGTAATAGCGGCGAACACCGGGGAGCTGTTTTTT. This encodes CASSPFVIAANTGELFF.

At least ten counts were recorded for this clonotype. The CDR3 loop reads CASIQGGGTETQYF. DNA for the CDR3: TGTGCCAGCATTCAAGGCGGGGGAACGGAGACCCAGTACTTC. The chain recombines TRBV6-2 or TRBV6-3 with TRBJ2-5; 7 bases fit TRBD2. The CDR3 loop spans 14 amino acids. Germline lookup yields CDR1 MNHEY and CDR2 SVGEGT. V shed 7 bases and J 5 bases; nucleotides not matched to a gene: 10.

This clonotype was picked up many times. The J gene is TRBJ1-2, the V gene TRBV6-5; the match to TRBD1 covers 10 bases. The CDR3 sequence is 16 residues long. V gave up 0 bases and J gave up 7 bases; unmatched junction bases: 8. The germline CDR1 and CDR2 sequences are MNHEY and SVGAGI. The CDR3 nucleotides are TGTGCCAGCAGTTACTCGGCCGGGACAGGGGTATCTGGCTACACCTTC. Protein: CASSYSAGTGVSGYTF.

With regard to this clonotype: An end of the junction does not agree with germline; a read error may underlie this. The chain carries TRBV6-9 and TRBJ2-3; TRBD2 matches 7 bases. The V gene's germline CDR1 is MNHGY and CDR2 SVAAGI. The CDR3 consists of 17 residues. In DNA, the CDR3 is TGTGCCGGCAGTTACGGGGCGGGGGTTAGTGGCACAGATACGCAGTATTTT. As protein: CAGSYGAGVSGTDTQYF.

This clonotype occurred many times. This sequence joins TRBV5-1 and TRBJ2-3, with a weak D call TRBD1 (6 bases). Germline V gene lookup returns CDR1 SGHRS and CDR2 YFSETQ. This CDR3 region has 15 residues. Trimming stripped 7 bases from V and 4 bases from J, with 19 bases between. The DNA for the CDR3 is TGCGCCAGCTACCGGGACACCTTCCTCCCAGATACGCAGTATTTT. This sequence encodes CASYRDTFLPDTQYF.

Only a few counts were recorded for this clonotype. The chain carries TRBV30 and TRBJ1-6; 8 bases line up with TRBD1. V lost 1 base, J lost 7 bases, and 3 bases stayed unmatched. Germline-derived CDR1 and CDR2 are GTSNPN and SVGIG (reference sequence). This CDR3 has 14 amino acids. The CDR3 here is CAWSGTGSNSPLHF. CDR3 coding DNA: TGTGCCTGGAGTGGGACAGGGTCAAATTCACCCCTCCACTTT.

This clonotype came up many times. V and J are TRBV11-2 and TRBJ2-3, with no clear D. Trimming took 5 bases from V and 3 from J, leaving 12 bases between them. CDR1 and CDR2 from the germline V gene are SGHAT and FQNNGV. The CDR3 is 14 residues long. The CDR3 DNA follows: TGTGCCAGCAGCGCAAAGTCGGAGACAGATACGCAGTATTTT. Encoded protein: CASSAKSETDTQYF.

The gene calls are TRBV9 and TRBJ2-7, with 10 nucleotides matching TRBD2. The CDR3 sequence is 15 residues long. With V trimmed by 3 bases and J by 3 bases, 6 bases remained unmatched. Germline V gene data show CDR1 as SGDLS and CDR2 as YYNGEE. CDR3 in amino acids: CASSESGRAGYEQYF. CDR3 in DNA: TGTGCCAGCAGCGAAAGCGGGAGGGCCGGCTACGAGCAGTACTTC. Based on the CDR3 plus reference TRBV9 and TRBJ2-7, the full variable domain is DSGVTQTPKHLITATGQRVTLRCSPRSGDLSVYWYQQSLDQGLQFLIQYYNGEERAKGNILERFSAQQFPDLHSELNLSSLELGDSALYFCASSESGRAGYEQYFGPGTRLTVT.

This clonotype was counted a few times. J is TRBJ1-5 and V is TRBV6-5; D not certain. Trimming shortened V by 4 bases and J by 3 bases, and 13 bases separated the two germline ends. The germline gives CDR1 MNHEY, CDR2 SVGAGI. This CDR3 region has 15 residues. CDR3 protein: CASSLLWENNQPQHF. CDR3 nucleotide sequence: TGTGCCAGCAGTTTACTGTGGGAGAACAATCAGCCCCAGCATTTT.

The chain is built from TRBV28 and TRBJ1-6, with D uncertain. The CDR3 is 17 residues long. CDR1 and CDR2 from the germline V gene are MDHEN and SYDVKM. Trimming stripped 2 bases from V and 5 bases from J, with 16 bases between. CDR3 amino acids: CASSLKFGEFNNSPLHF. In DNA form, the CDR3 reads TGTGCCAGCAGTTTAAAGTTCGGGGAGTTTAATAATTCACCCCTCCACTTT.

This clonotype was recorded at least ten times. This chain joins TRBV11-2 and TRBJ2-3; 13 positions match TRBD2. Germline assignment: CDR1 SGHAT and CDR2 FQNNGV. The junction had 9 bases not matched to a gene; V was cut back by 0 bases and J by 0 bases. The CDR3 runs 20 residues. The CDR3 DNA is TGTGCCAGCAGCTTAGAACCCAGGGGGGGACTAGCGGGAAGCACAGATACGCAGTATTTT. Its protein product is CASSLEPRGGLAGSTDTQYF.

Many counts were recorded for this clonotype. The gene calls are TRBV7-8 and TRBJ2-2; D possibly corresponds to TRBD1 (6 bases). Trimming shortened V by 4 bases and J by 1 base, and 13 bases separated the two germline ends. The germline gives CDR1 SGHVS, CDR2 FQNEAQ. CDR3 length: 16 residues. Written as DNA, the CDR3 is TGTGCCAGCAGCTCGGACGCAGGGGTGAACACCGGGGAGCTGTTTTTT. Translation: CASSSDAGVNTGELFF.